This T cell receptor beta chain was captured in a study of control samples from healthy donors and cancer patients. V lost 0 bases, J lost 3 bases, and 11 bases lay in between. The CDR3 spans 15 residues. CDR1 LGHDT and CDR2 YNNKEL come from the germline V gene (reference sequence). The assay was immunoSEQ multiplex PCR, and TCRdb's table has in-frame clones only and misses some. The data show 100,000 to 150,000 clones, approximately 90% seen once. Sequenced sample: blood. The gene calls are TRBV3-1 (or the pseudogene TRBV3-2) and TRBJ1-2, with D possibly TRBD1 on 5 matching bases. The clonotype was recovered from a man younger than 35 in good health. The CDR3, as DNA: TGTGCCAGCAGCCAAGATATGGGGACCGACTATGGCTACACCTTC. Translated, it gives CASSQDMGTDYGYTF.